This passage covers 7 T cell receptor beta chains from one sample sequenced in a study. TCRdb reprocessed the 5' RACE reads via MiXCR and lists one record per CDR3 protein. The table records roughly 50,000 distinct CDR3 sequences, 15% to 20% of them present only once. The sequenced sample was naive CD4+ T cells sorted from blood. Documented subset: naive CD4+ T cells, CD4+CD45RA+CD25-. The origin of the receptors is a female donor with breast cancer.

In the case of this clonotype: This sequence may be a read error, since a much larger clone differs from it by one base. V usage is TRBV29-1 and J usage is TRBJ1-1; D call uncertain. The CDR3 is made up of 13 amino acids. CDR1 is SQVTM and CDR2 is ANQGSEA in the germline V gene. The CDR3 coding sequence is TGCAGCGTTGTAACACAGATGAACACTGAAGCTTGCTTT. Translated: CSVVTQMNTEACF.

This clonotype has only a few counts. The rearrangement links TRBV27 to TRBJ1-4; D perhaps matches TRBD1 (6 bases). The germline gives CDR1 MNHEY, CDR2 SMNVEV (reference sequence). The CDR3 covers 15 residues. The V end lost 5 bases, the J end lost 3 bases, and 13 bases lay between the germline ends. The DNA of the CDR3 is TGTGCCAGCAGTCCGCAGGGGAGGGCTAATGAAAAACTGTTTTTT. Protein: CASSPQGRANEKLFF.

This clonotype rates as medium-sized. This chain links TRBV7-2 with TRBJ1-1; D perhaps matches TRBD1 (5 bases). The CDR3 contains 15 residues. Trimming left V 5 bases short and J 5 bases short, with 18 bases between. Germline assignment: CDR1 SGHTA and CDR2 FQGNSA. As DNA, the CDR3 is TGTGCCAGCAGCCCAAGGGGTGAGGGAGAGACTGAAGCTTTCTTT. This encodes CASSPRGEGETEAFF.

The chain combines TRBV18 with TRBJ2-7; possible D gene TRBD2, 6 bases. V was shortened by 3 bases and J by 3 bases, with 15 bases between the two germline ends. Germline V gene sequence: CDR1 KGHSH, CDR2 LQKENI. This CDR3 is built from 15 residues. The CDR3 DNA is TGTGCCAGCTCACCCGAAGGATTCGGGGGCTACGAGCAGTACTTC. Protein product: CASSPEGFGGYEQYF.

V is TRBV5-1 and J is TRBJ2-3, with D perhaps matching TRBD2 (5 bases). Germline V gene lookup returns CDR1 SGHRS and CDR2 YFSETQ. The CDR3 runs 13 residues. The V and J ends lost 4 bases and 7 bases respectively, with 13 bases between them. In DNA, the CDR3 is TGCGCCAGCAGCACAACTAGTACGAATACGCAGTATTTT. It is translated as CASSTTSTNTQYF.

This clonotype was picked up one time. The V and J genes are TRBV7-7 and TRBJ2-1, with D perhaps TRBD1 or TRBD2 (6 bases each). The CDR3 totals 17 residues. Trimming removed 4 bases from V and 12 bases from J, with 28 bases in between. Germline V CDR1 and CDR2: SSHAT, FNYEAQ (reference sequence). The CDR3 region is CASSSELGGGGTMGQFF. CDR3 sequence (DNA): TGTGCCAGCAGCTCAGAGCTTGGCGGAGGGGGAACAATGGGGCAGTTCTTC.

This clonotype has a handful of counts. The chain employs TRBV6-1 and TRBJ2-7, with D unresolved. Germline-derived CDR1 and CDR2 are MNHNS and SASEGT. This CDR3 contains 14 residues. The V end lost 6 bases, the J end lost 1 base, and 13 bases lay between the germline ends. The CDR3 loop is CASRSRVGSYEQYF. The CDR3 DNA reads TGTGCCAGCAGGAGTAGGGTGGGGTCCTACGAGCAGTACTTC.